These 17 T cell receptor beta chains were sequenced from one sample in a study of blood T cell repertoires in COVID-19. Clones were read by immunoSEQ multiplex PCR, and TCRdb kept only the in-frame ones, dropping some. The sample holds just under 20,000 clones, around 83% seen once. The sequenced sample consisted of peripheral blood. Every receptor here comes from a human donor with active COVID-19. The donor label of this sample is uncertain.

The J gene is TRBJ2-3, the V gene TRBV9, with a tentative D call TRBD2 (7 bases). This CDR3 has 15 residues. V was trimmed by 1 base and J by 3 bases, leaving 12 bases between them. Germline V CDR1 and CDR2: SGDLS, YYNGEE. DNA for the CDR3: TGTGCCAGCAGCGTAAACGGGGGGCTTACAGATACGCAGTATTTT. Protein sequence: CASSVNGGLTDTQYF.

The J gene is TRBJ2-3, the V gene TRBV7-2; D is uncertain. The V and J ends lost 1 base and 5 bases respectively, with 10 bases between them. The CDR3 covers 14 residues. CDR1 is SGHTA and CDR2 is FQGNSA in the germline V gene. In DNA, the CDR3 is TGTGCCAGCAGCTTAGACCTAGTCGAAGATACGCAGTATTTT. This translates into CASSLDLVEDTQYF.

This chain connects TRBV11-2 to TRBJ2-7, with D possibly being TRBD1 (5 bases). The CDR3 is 15 residues long. The ends were cut back, 1 base at V and 0 bases at J, with 10 bases in the middle. The V gene's germline CDR1 is SGHAT and CDR2 FQNNGV. The chain's CDR3 is CASSLVQGGSYEQYF. The CDR3 DNA reads TGTGCCAGCAGCTTAGTTCAGGGCGGCTCCTACGAGCAGTACTTC.

V is TRBV4-1 and J is TRBJ2-7; perhaps TRBD2 as D (7 bases). The CDR3 sequence is 14 residues long. The germline V gene has CDR1 MGHRA and CDR2 YSYEKL. V was pared by 4 bases and J by 5 bases, with 15 bases between. The CDR3: CASSRGPGGDEQYF. The CDR3 nucleotides read TGCGCCAGCAGCCGGGGGCCGGGGGGCGACGAGCAGTACTTC.

The chain carries TRBV5-1 and TRBJ2-7; D may be TRBD1 (6 bases). Germline CDR1 and CDR2: SGHRS and YFSETQ. Trimming removed 2 bases at V and 4 bases at J, with 7 bases between. This CDR3 region has 12 residues. The CDR3 bases are TGCGCCAGCAGCTTCACAGGGTACGAGCAGTACTTC. Its translation: CASSFTGYEQYF.

This chain connects TRBV7-2 to TRBJ2-5, with D possibly matching TRBD1 (6 bases). Germline loops: CDR1 SGHTA, CDR2 FQGNSA. Trimming stripped 3 bases from V and 9 bases from J, with 14 bases between. CDR3 length: 13 amino acids. CDR3 region: CASSFAGQQAQYF. Written as DNA, the CDR3 is TGTGCCAGCAGCTTTGCCGGACAGCAGGCCCAGTACTTC.

With respect to this clone: An end of the junction differs from the germline gene, which may be a read error. The CDR3 nucleotides are TGCGCCAGCAGGGACTCGGAAGCCCCAGGAACGCAGACTCACTTC. Translated: CASRDSEAPGTQTHF. The chain carries TRBV5-1 and TRBJ2-7; tentatively, D is TRBD2 (5 bases). The germline V gene encodes CDR1 SGHRS and CDR2 YFSETQ. The CDR3 covers 15 residues.

The rearrangement uses TRBV14 and TRBJ1-2; D gene unclear. This CDR3 contains 13 residues. The V end was cut by 1 base, the J end by 8 bases, with 11 bases between. Germline V lookup: CDR1 SGHDN, CDR2 FVKESK. Here the CDR3 DNA reads TGTGCCAGCAGCCAAGGTCGGGTGGAAGGCTACACCTTC. Translated: CASSQGRVEGYTF.

V is TRBV19 and J is TRBJ2-1; the match to TRBD2 covers 9 bases. CDR1 is LNHDA, CDR2 SQIVND, per germline (reference sequence). The V gene end was trimmed by 1 base and the J gene end by 8 bases; junction bases not matched to a gene: 6. This CDR3 spans 15 amino acids. The CDR3 DNA reads as TGTGCCAGTAGTATAGCGGCGGGAGGGGGCGATGAGCAGTTCTTC. This translates into CASSIAAGGGDEQFF.

This CDR3 is CASSLGTGGYGYTF. CDR3 in DNA: TGTGCCAGCAGCTTAGGCACAGGGGGCTATGGCTACACCTTC. The rearrangement joins TRBV11-3 to TRBJ1-2; 8 bases line up with TRBD1. CDR1 is SGHNT, CDR2 YENEEA, per germline. J was trimmed by 4 bases and V by 1 base; bases with no gene match: 2. CDR3 length: 14 residues.

This clone was recorded only once. V and J are TRBV3-1 (or the pseudogene TRBV3-2) and TRBJ2-2, with 14 bases aligning to TRBD2. CDR3 size: 15 residues. The V gene end was trimmed by 6 bases and the J gene end by 5 bases; junction bases not matched to a gene: 2. Germline V gives CDR1 LGHDT, CDR2 YNNKEL (reference sequence). This CDR3 is CASSRLAGGTGELFF. DNA of the CDR3: TGTGCCAGCAGTCGACTAGCGGGGGGGACCGGGGAGCTGTTTTTT.

This chain connects TRBV9 to TRBJ2-3; maybe TRBD2 (6 bases). V dropped 3 bases and J dropped 0 bases, with 11 bases sitting between them. The CDR3 covers 15 residues. Germline CDR1 and CDR2: SGDLS and YYNGEE. CDR3 nucleotide sequence: TGTGCCAGCAGCGAGGGACTTGCTAGCACAGATACGCAGTATTTT. Translating it yields CASSEGLASTDTQYF.

V and J are TRBV3-1 (or the pseudogene TRBV3-2) and TRBJ2-7; 9 nucleotides agree with TRBD2. In germline, CDR1 is LGHDT, CDR2 YNNKEL (reference sequence). Trimming cost V 1 base and J 1 base; bases outside gene matches: 8. The CDR3 has 17 residues. The CDR3 here is CASSQAGGGVLSYEQYF. The DNA for the CDR3 is TGTGCCAGCAGCCAAGCCGGCGGGGGGGTACTTTCCTACGAGCAGTACTTC.

The chain employs TRBV30 and TRBJ2-3; TRBD1 matches at 10 bases. The trim removed 4 bases at V and 4 bases at J, leaving 11 bases unmatched. Germline V gene data show CDR1 as GTSNPN and CDR2 as SVGIG (reference sequence). The CDR3 consists of 16 residues. This CDR3 reads CAWIPGEGQGSDTQYF. The CDR3 DNA follows: TGTGCCTGGATCCCCGGCGAGGGACAGGGGTCAGATACGCAGTATTTT. Based on the CDR3 plus reference TRBV30 and TRBJ2-3, the full variable domain is SQTIHQWPATLVQPVGSPLSLECTVEGTSNPNLYWYRQAAGRGLQLLFYSVGIGQISSEVPQNLSASRPQDRQFILSSKKLLLSDSGFYLCAWIPGEGQGSDTQYFGPGTRLTVL.

The chain uses TRBV2 and TRBJ1-5; D perhaps matches TRBD1 (6 bases). Trimming left V 6 bases short and J 4 bases short, with 16 bases between. The length of the CDR3 is 15 residues. The germline gives CDR1 SNHLY, CDR2 FYNNEI. The CDR3 is CASSGTGIGNQPQHF. CDR3 nucleotide sequence: TGTGCCAGCAGCGGTACAGGGATCGGGAATCAGCCCCAGCATTTT.

This chain links TRBV19 with TRBJ2-7; TRBD1 aligns across 7 bases. The germline CDR1 and CDR2 sequences are LNHDA and SQIVND (reference sequence). The CDR3 is made up of 13 amino acids. After removal of 3 bases from V and 5 bases from J, the junction contained 4 bases not matched to a gene. In DNA form, the CDR3 reads TGTGCCAGTAGTATCGACAGGGTAAACGAGCAGTACTTC. Its protein is CASSIDRVNEQYF.

The chain recombines TRBV10-3 with TRBJ2-1; D possibly corresponds to TRBD2 (6 bases). Per germline, CDR1 ENHRY and CDR2 SYGVKD. Trimming pared 2 bases from V and 1 base from J, leaving 9 bases between. The CDR3 runs to 15 residues. The CDR3 protein is CAISERGTSYNEQFF. The DNA for the CDR3 is TGTGCCATCAGTGAGCGAGGGACTTCCTACAATGAGCAGTTCTTC.